The rows below give T cell receptor beta chains drawn from one sample of a study of CD8 T cells in ankylosing spondylitis. TCRdb independently ran MiXCR on the 5' RACE reads; one entry per CDR3 protein. Altogether 150,000 to 200,000 distinct CDR3 sequences are present, roughly 13% being singletons, with the ten largest covering roughly 9.6%. Sequenced input: blood, either unsorted or a sorted T cell fraction (not recorded which). All receptors come from a female donor with ankylosing spondylitis or in good health (not recorded which). Both conserved end residues are part of each CDR3. The D gene is left open where the match is weak. Clone size is not always given. Where it is, it says once, few, many or a class for expanded clones.

d_gene: .
v_gene: TRBV18
j_gene: TRBJ2-7
abundance: .
CDR3aa: CASSPFERATPEQYF
CDR3nt: TGTGCCAGCTCACCATTCGAAAGGGCCACGCCCGAGCAGTACTTC

d_gene: .
v_gene: TRBV5-1
j_gene: TRBJ1-6
abundance: many
CDR3aa: CASSPGWDGRSSPLHF
CDR3nt: TGCGCCAGCAGCCCCGGTTGGGACGGCAGGAGTTCACCCCTCCACTTT

d_gene: .
v_gene: TRBV20-1
j_gene: TRBJ1-1
abundance: many
CDR3aa: CSAREGQWNTEAFF
CDR3nt: TGCAGTGCTAGGGAAGGACAGTGGAACACTGAAGCTTTCTTT

d_gene: .
v_gene: TRBV28
j_gene: TRBJ2-3
abundance: many
CDR3aa: CASSSPDTQYF
CDR3nt: TGTGCCAGCAGTTCTCCGGATACGCAGTATTTT

d_gene: .
v_gene: TRBV4-3
j_gene: TRBJ2-1
abundance: many
CDR3aa: CASSQDLTSPYNEQFF
CDR3nt: TGCGCCAGCAGCCAAGATCTGACTAGTCCCTACAATGAGCAGTTCTTC

d_gene: .
v_gene: TRBV29-1
j_gene: TRBJ2-7
abundance: many
CDR3aa: CSVIGVSYEQYF
CDR3nt: TGCAGCGTTATAGGGGTATCCTACGAGCAGTACTTC

d_gene: .
v_gene: TRBV6-1
j_gene: TRBJ2-1
abundance: .
CDR3aa: CASSGDPGYGEQFF
CDR3nt: TGTGCCAGCAGTGGGGACCCGGGATACGGTGAGCAGTTCTTC

d_gene: .
v_gene: TRBV5-1
j_gene: TRBJ1-1
abundance: many
CDR3aa: CASSLVSVTEAFF
CDR3nt: TGCGCCAGCAGCTTGGTGTCAGTGACTGAAGCTTTCTTT

d_gene: .
v_gene: TRBV5-1
j_gene: TRBJ1-2
abundance: .
CDR3aa: CASSLAAAAYGYTF
CDR3nt: TGCGCCAGCAGCTTGGCCGCGGCAGCCTATGGCTACACCTTC

d_gene: TRBD1
v_gene: TRBV12-5
j_gene: TRBJ1-1
abundance: many
CDR3aa: CASGTGTGWITEAFF
CDR3nt: TGTGCTAGTGGAACCGGGACAGGGTGGATCACTGAAGCTTTCTTT

d_gene: TRBD1
v_gene: TRBV19
j_gene: TRBJ2-5
abundance: .
CDR3aa: CASSIRGQGEGKTQYF
CDR3nt: TGTGCCAGTAGTATTAGAGGACAGGGGGAAGGGAAGACCCAGTACTTC

d_gene: .
v_gene: TRBV7-8
j_gene: TRBJ1-2
abundance: few
CDR3aa: CASSKRAGMGGYTF
CDR3nt: TGTGCCAGCAGCAAGAGGGCAGGGATGGGTGGCTACACCTTC

d_gene: .
v_gene: TRBV20-1
j_gene: TRBJ2-3
abundance: many
CDR3aa: CSARPPGGTDTQYF
CDR3nt: TGCAGTGCTAGACCCCCAGGGGGCACAGATACGCAGTATTTT

d_gene: TRBD1
v_gene: TRBV5-1
j_gene: TRBJ1-1
abundance: many
CDR3aa: CASSLDRGQFRNTEAFF
CDR3nt: TGCGCCAGCAGCTTGGACAGGGGGCAATTTAGGAACACTGAAGCTTTCTTT

d_gene: .
v_gene: TRBV7-2
j_gene: TRBJ1-2
abundance: .
CDR3aa: CASSLGVFRGLLGYTF
CDR3nt: TGTGCCAGCAGCTTAGGAGTTTTTCGGGGCCTCTTGGGCTACACCTTC

d_gene: .
v_gene: TRBV3-1
j_gene: TRBJ2-2
abundance: .
CDR3aa: CASSLALTGELFF
CDR3nt: TGTGCCAGCAGCCTGGCTTTGACCGGGGAGCTGTTTTTT

d_gene: TRBD1
v_gene: TRBV20-1
j_gene: TRBJ2-1
abundance: .
CDR3aa: CSASLGGAYNEQFF
CDR3nt: TGCAGTGCTAGTCTAGGGGGCGCGTACAATGAGCAGTTCTTC

d_gene: .
v_gene: TRBV28
j_gene: TRBJ1-1
abundance: medium-sized
CDR3aa: CASSSRQSMDAFF
CDR3nt: TGTGCCAGCAGTTCCCGGCAATCAATGGACGCTTTCTTT

d_gene: TRBD2
v_gene: TRBV7-2
j_gene: TRBJ2-4
abundance: many
CDR3aa: CASSFPGTRIWYF
CDR3nt: TGTGCCAGCAGCTTTCCCGGGACTAGGATATGGTACTTC

d_gene: TRBD2
v_gene: TRBV5-1
j_gene: TRBJ2-1
abundance: .
CDR3aa: CASSPASSAGVGNEQFF
CDR3nt: TGCGCCAGCAGCCCAGCCTCATCAGCGGGAGTAGGAAATGAGCAGTTCTTC

d_gene: TRBD2
v_gene: TRBV12-3/TRBV12-4
j_gene: TRBJ2-3
abundance: many
CDR3aa: CASSPLAGGPDTQYF
CDR3nt: TGTGCCAGCAGCCCGTTAGCGGGAGGGCCAGATACGCAGTATTTT

d_gene: .
v_gene: TRBV7-8
j_gene: TRBJ2-5
abundance: many
CDR3aa: CASSLDPGRLLETQYF
CDR3nt: TGTGCCAGCAGCTTGGACCCGGGCAGGTTATTGGAGACCCAGTACTTC

d_gene: .
v_gene: TRBV5-1
j_gene: TRBJ2-4
abundance: many
CDR3aa: CASSLEGQGRVKNIQYF
CDR3nt: TGCGCCAGCAGCTTGGAGGGTCAGGGAAGGGTGAAAAACATTCAGTACTTC

d_gene: .
v_gene: TRBV7-2
j_gene: TRBJ2-1
abundance: .
CDR3aa: CASSQPGHRLNEQFF
CDR3nt: TGTGCCAGCAGCCAGCCGGGACACCGTTTGAATGAGCAGTTCTTC

d_gene: .
v_gene: TRBV10-3
j_gene: TRBJ2-1
abundance: many
CDR3aa: CAISVAPTYNEQFF
CDR3nt: TGTGCCATCAGTGTGGCGCCAACCTACAATGAGCAGTTCTTC

d_gene: .
v_gene: TRBV5-5
j_gene: TRBJ1-4
abundance: many
CDR3aa: CASSPGPPIANEKLFF
CDR3nt: TGTGCCAGCAGCCCCGGACCGCCCATAGCTAATGAAAAACTGTTTTTT

d_gene: TRBD1
v_gene: TRBV6-2/TRBV6-3
j_gene: TRBJ2-7
abundance: many
CDR3aa: CASSTRGTGTTYEQYF
CDR3nt: TGTGCCAGCAGTACCCGCGGGACAGGGACGACCTACGAGCAGTACTTC

d_gene: TRBD1
v_gene: TRBV30
j_gene: TRBJ2-2
abundance: .
CDR3aa: CAWSPGGTGELFF
CDR3nt: TGTGCCTGGAGTCCAGGGGGCACCGGGGAGCTGTTTTTT